The present entry profiles one T cell receptor (beta chain) with its context. Its target antigen remains unknown. No base quality information exists; no much larger clone differs at one position. This entry belongs to a study of patients and donors after allogeneic stem cell transplantation (dated by TCRdb to about 2020). From its cysteine to its phenylalanine, the CDR3 spans 16 amino acids. Only the CDR3 DNA is retained, 48 bases long and in frame from the first base. V and J lose 5 bases and 1 base, and a span of 17 bases separates them. The germline V gene (reference sequence) yields SEHNR for CDR1 and FQNEAQ for CDR2. Library generation was performed with RT-PCR. Sequenced using a NextSeq 550. TCRdb ran its own pipeline on the public reads, namely fastp trimming at Q25 and MiXCR clone calling, and kept in-frame beta chains. One record per CDR3 amino acid sequence lists the most common genes and DNA. In all, the sample holds approximately 210,000 distinct CDR3 sequences, and around two fifths of those were seen once. The top ten constitute about 30% of the sample.

The specimen sequenced was blood, either unsorted or a sorted T cell fraction (not recorded which). This clonotype was obtained from a human donor who was either an allogeneic HSCT recipient or a stem cell or donor lymphocyte infusion donor (not recorded which). It is not recorded whose cells these are; they may come from a transplant donor. The rearrangement combines TRBV7-9 with TRBJ1-1, with the identity of the D gene unclear. The DNA reads TGTGCCAGCAGCCGCCGGGCACATGAGGGGAACACTGAAGCTTTCTTT. This codes for CASSRRAHEGNTEAFF.